A selection of T cell receptor beta chains follows, all from one sample in a study of blood T cells in healthy people across ages. TCRdb reanalysed the 5' RACE reads using MiXCR and keeps one entry per CDR3 protein. The table includes hundreds of thousands of distinct CDR3 sequences, 44% detected once. Material: blood. These receptors originate from a man aged 55-75 years in good health. Each CDR3 is given with its conserved first and last residue. Fields, in order: J gene, D gene, clone size, V gene, CDR3 DNA, CDR3 protein. D genes are given only for firm matches. Not every row has a clone size; where given, it reads once, few, many or a size class.

TRBJ2-5,-,-,TRBV12-3/TRBV12-4,TGTGCCAGCAGTTGGACCGGGGGGCTCGTAGAGACCCAGTACTTC,CASSWTGGLVETQYF
TRBJ1-4,-,-,TRBV10-3,TGTGCCATCAGTGAGGGTCGGCAGGGTAATGAAAAACTGTTTTTT,CAISEGRQGNEKLFF
TRBJ2-1,-,-,TRBV27,TGTGCCAGCAGCGACAGGTTCAAAGGTTCGGAGCAGTTCTTC,CASSDRFKGSEQFF
TRBJ2-7,TRBD2,few,TRBV20-1,TGCAGTGCTAGAGACGTGCTGGCGGGGGGGCGTTCCGAGCAGTACTTC,CSARDVLAGGRSEQYF
TRBJ2-5,TRBD1,-,TRBV20-1,TGCAGTGCTAGTCCCATCGACAGGGGGCTGGGGGAGCAGTACTTC,CSASPIDRGLGEQYF
TRBJ2-7,TRBD1,-,TRBV30,TGTGCCTGGAATCGGGGACAGGGCTACGAGCAGTACTTC,CAWNRGQGYEQYF
TRBJ2-1,-,-,TRBV15,TGTGCCACCAGCAGAAAATACACGGTAGGAGTCGGTCCGAATGAGCAGTTCTTC,CATSRKYTVGVGPNEQFF
TRBJ1-4,-,-,TRBV6-1,TGTGCCAGCAGGGACACCTCGTTCGAAGCTGCAACTAATGAAAAACTGTTTTTT,CASRDTSFEAATNEKLFF
TRBJ2-7,TRBD1,-,TRBV13,TGTGCCAGCAGCTTAGGCCGGACAGGGGGTTACGAGCAGTACTTC,CASSLGRTGGYEQYF
TRBJ2-7,TRBD2,few,TRBV20-1,TGCAGTGCTAGATCCGGGACTAGGGGGTTCTACGAGCAGTACTTC,CSARSGTRGFYEQYF
TRBJ2-7,TRBD1,few,TRBV7-9,TGTGCCAGCAGACCGCCGGGACAGGGTACCTCCTACGAGCAGTACTTC,CASRPPGQGTSYEQYF
TRBJ1-2,-,-,TRBV7-8,TGTGCCAGCAGCTTAGGCCGGGAGTCGGTCTATGGCTACACCTTC,CASSLGRESVYGYTF
TRBJ2-6,-,few,TRBV5-1,TGCGCCAGCAGCCCGCCTCACAGCTCTGGGGCCAACGTCCTGACTTTC,CASSPPHSSGANVLTF
TRBJ2-4,-,many,TRBV9,TGTGCCAGCAGCGTAGATAGTTCGGTTGCCAAAAACATTCAGTACTTC,CASSVDSSVAKNIQYF
TRBJ2-6,-,-,TRBV7-2,TGTCCCAGCAGCCCGGTGGGCTATGGGGCCAACGTCCTGACTTTC,CPSSPVGYGANVLTF
TRBJ2-1,TRBD2,few,TRBV14,TGTGCCAGCAGCCTGGGGCGGGGGGCCATCAATGAGCAGTTCTTC,CASSLGRGAINEQFF
TRBJ2-1,-,-,TRBV30,TGTGCCTGGTCCAGACGATCCCGGGAGCAGTTCTTC,CAWSRRSREQFF
TRBJ2-3,-,-,TRBV7-9,TGTACCAGCAGCCCACCTACCCCAGGGACGCCAGATACGCAGTATTTT,CTSSPPTPGTPDTQYF
TRBJ1-1,-,few,TRBV10-2,TGCGCCAGCGAGGAAGCCCCTAACACTGAAGCTTTCTTT,CASEEAPNTEAFF
TRBJ1-1,-,-,TRBV27,TGTGCCAGCAGTTTGGCGCTGCCTCAGGGCACTGAAGCTTTCTTT,CASSLALPQGTEAFF
TRBJ2-2,-,-,TRBV9,TGTGCCAGCACTCCCAGGGGGGACATAACCGCCGGGGAGCTGTTTTTT,CASTPRGDITAGELFF
TRBJ1-2,-,few,TRBV27,TGTGCCAGCAGACAACTAACCGGGACAAACTATGGCTACACCTTC,CASRQLTGTNYGYTF
TRBJ2-7,TRBD1,-,TRBV28,TGTGCCAGCAGTTTACTGACAGGGGTTCTCAGCTCCTACGAGCAGTACTTC,CASSLLTGVLSSYEQYF
TRBJ1-2,TRBD1,-,TRBV30,TGTGCCTGGAGTGGAAAGGACAGGGGCAACTATGGCTACACCTTC,CAWSGKDRGNYGYTF
TRBJ2-3,TRBD2,few,TRBV3-1,TGTGCCAGCAGCTCTGGCGGGGGTAACACAGATACGCAGTATTTT,CASSSGGGNTDTQYF
TRBJ2-7,TRBD2,few,TRBV4-2,TGTGCCAGCAGCCAGGAGACTAGCGGCAGCTCCTACGAGCAGTACTTC,CASSQETSGSSYEQYF
TRBJ2-1,-,-,TRBV5-1,TGCGCCAGCAGCGTGATTCCGATCGATGAGCAGTTCTTC,CASSVIPIDEQFF
TRBJ2-7,-,-,TRBV29-1,TGCAGCGTCGCAGGGACGGACCCCTACGAGCAGTACTTC,CSVAGTDPYEQYF
TRBJ2-1,TRBD2,few,TRBV3-1,TGTGCCAGCAGCCACCCTGCGGGGGGGCGCAATGAGCAGTTCTTC,CASSHPAGGRNEQFF
TRBJ2-7,-,-,TRBV5-1,TGCACCAGCAGCTTGGAGAAAACCTCCTACGAGCAGTACTTC,CTSSLEKTSYEQYF
TRBJ2-3,TRBD2,-,TRBV27,TGTGCCAGCGGTTTAGCGGCGGGGGTATCAGATACGCAGTATTTT,CASGLAAGVSDTQYF
TRBJ2-3,TRBD2,-,TRBV5-1,TGCGCCAGCAGCTTGGCGGGGGAGGGGACAGATACGCAGTATTTT,CASSLAGEGTDTQYF
TRBJ1-2,-,-,TRBV20-1,TGCAGTGCTAGCGGCGGGCTCCTCGGAAACTATGGCTACACCTTC,CSASGGLLGNYGYTF
TRBJ2-7,TRBD1,-,TRBV10-1,TGCGCCAGCAGTGATCCAGGACAGGGGGTCAACGAGCAGTACTTC,CASSDPGQGVNEQYF
TRBJ2-1,TRBD1,many,TRBV18,TGTGCCAGCAGCCCTGGGACAGGGAATGAGCAGTTCTTC,CASSPGTGNEQFF
TRBJ2-2,TRBD1,-,TRBV27,TGTGCCAGCACCCCTAGAGGGGGCAACACCGGGGAGCTGTTTTTT,CASTPRGGNTGELFF